The next 10 T cell receptor beta chains were all read from a single sample in a study of metastatic and nonmetastatic thyroid tumors. Every patient was untreated before thyroid surgery. TCRdb re-called the PCR reads through MiXCR. The table lists around 40,000 clones, 15% to 20% of them singletons. Sequenced sample: blood. All receptors derive from a male donor with papillary thyroid cancer or a benign thyroid nodule (not recorded which). Some clones in this sample may be carry-over from other donors' samples.

This clone occurred many times. This chain uses TRBV11-1 with TRBJ2-7; TRBD1 is a possible D gene (5 bases). The V and J ends lost 4 bases and 4 bases respectively, with 20 bases between them. CDR3 length: 16 residues. Germline CDR1 reads SGHAT; CDR2 reads FQDESV (reference sequence). CDR3 region: CASSSPGQVLEYEQYF. The DNA of the CDR3 is TGTGCCAGCAGCTCGCCCGGACAAGTCCTAGAGTACGAGCAGTACTTC.

This clone appeared many times. V gene TRBV9 combines with J gene TRBJ2-7; a possible D gene is TRBD1 (6 bases). V was clipped by 0 bases and J by 1 base, with 20 bases between them. Germline CDR1 reads SGDLS; CDR2 reads YYNGEE. The CDR3 covers 18 residues. The DNA of the CDR3 is TGTGCCAGCAGCGTAGTTAGTAAGGGACACCTGGATTCCTACGAGCAGTACTTC. It specifies CASSVVSKGHLDSYEQYF.

This clone was found many times. The chain uses TRBV19 and TRBJ2-5, with D maybe TRBD2 (6 bases). Trimming removed 8 bases at V and 5 bases at J, with 21 bases between. Germline loops: CDR1 LNHDA, CDR2 SQIVND (reference sequence). The CDR3 covers 15 residues. The CDR3 here is CASGSGSRGVETQYF. Here the CDR3 DNA reads TGTGCCAGTGGATCCGGGAGCCGGGGCGTGGAGACCCAGTACTTC.

The sample holds many counts of this clone. The V gene is TRBV6-4, the J gene TRBJ2-3, with TRBD2 matching 8 bases. Germline trimming cut 4 bases from V and 4 bases from J; bases unmatched to any gene: 13. CDR3 size: 17 residues. The germline gives CDR1 MRHNA, CDR2 SNTAGT. CDR3 nucleotide sequence: TGTGCCAGCAGTGCCACTAGCGGCTCAGGTTCGGCAGATACGCAGTATTTT. This translates into CASSATSGSGSADTQYF.

This clone was counted ten times or more. The genes are TRBV3-1 and TRBJ2-7; maybe TRBD1 (6 bases). The V end was cut by 0 bases, the J end by 2 bases, with 8 bases between. CDR3 length equals 14 residues. Germline-derived CDR1 and CDR2 are LGHDT and YNNKEL (reference sequence). The CDR3 loop reads CASSQDRDTYEQYF. CDR3 sequence (DNA): TGTGCCAGCAGCCAAGACAGGGACACCTACGAGCAGTACTTC.

In the case of this clone: One junction end disagrees with the germline gene, perhaps due to a read error. The gene calls are TRBV5-5 and TRBJ2-7; TRBD1 aligns across 9 bases. Germline CDR1 reads SGHKS; CDR2 reads YYEKEE (reference sequence). The CDR3 is made up of 16 amino acids. CDR3 nucleotides: TGTTCCAGCAGTGCACAAACCGGGACAGGGTTCTACGAGCAGTACTTC. Amino acid sequence: CSSSAQTGTGFYEQYF.

This clone showed up many times. The gene calls are TRBV29-1 and TRBJ2-7; 10 bases line up with TRBD2. CDR1 SQVTM and CDR2 ANQGSEA come from the germline V gene. The V segment lost 3 bases and the J segment 6 bases; nucleotides outside the gene matches: 8. This CDR3 has 14 residues. CDR3: CSVEMASGSSEQYF. The DNA for the CDR3 is TGCAGCGTTGAGATGGCTAGCGGGAGTTCCGAGCAGTACTTC.

This clone was detected only a few times. This rearrangement joins TRBV6-1 to TRBJ2-2, with 9 bases aligning to TRBD2. CDR3 size: 16 residues. Germline V gene data show CDR1 as MNHNS and CDR2 as SASEGT. V was pared by 8 bases and J by 4 bases, with 11 bases of the junction left unmatched. For the CDR3, the DNA is TGTGCCAGCCCCCCGACTAGCGGCAAATTCACCGGGGAGCTGTTTTTT. It specifies CASPPTSGKFTGELFF.

The V gene is TRBV27, the J gene TRBJ2-7; 7 bases are shared with TRBD1. The CDR3 loop spans 12 amino acids. The germline CDR1 and CDR2 sequences are MNHEY and SMNVEV (reference sequence). The J segment lost 2 bases and the V segment lost 6 bases, leaving 1 base of the junction unmatched. The CDR3 bases are TGTGCCAGCAGAGGGACAGCCTACGAGCAGTACTTC. It yields the protein CASRGTAYEQYF.

This clone appeared many times. V gene TRBV7-2 combines with J gene TRBJ2-5; D is perhaps TRBD2 (6 bases). CDR3 length: 16 residues. The V end lost 4 bases, the J end lost 1 base, and 16 bases lay between the germline ends. CDR1 and CDR2 (germline): SGHTA, FQGNSA. CDR3 residues: CASSSRLATLQETQYF. CDR3 sequence (DNA): TGTGCCAGCAGCTCCCGGCTAGCGACGCTCCAAGAGACCCAGTACTTC.